This T cell receptor (beta chain) was recorded in a study of T-cell memory formation after mild COVID-19. This clonotype came up a few times. Antigen specificity is unknown. Trimming took 5 bases from V and 0 from J, leaving 11 bases between them. This CDR3 has 15 residues. Sample barcodes and UMIs were carried by the TCR alpha and TCR beta cDNA libraries that 5'RACE generated with constant-segment primers. In TCRdb, the 5' RACE reads were re-called with MiXCR into one record per CDR3 protein. Of about 110,000 distinct CDR3 sequences listed, roughly a sixth were seen once; the top ten hold over 4.5%. General study results and limits: A subset of responding clones appeared in pre-infection memory, suggesting cross-reactive memory joined. Clones contracting across day 15 to 85 had a balanced CD4/CD8 profile; later expanding clones leaned CD4+.

The rearrangement joins TRBV12-3 or TRBV12-4 to TRBJ1-3; D remains unclear. The sequencing input was PBMCs or a T cell subset sorted from them (not recorded which). This clonotype was obtained from a man between 18 and 35 years old who had mild COVID-19 (a few samples of this study predate the infection). Cell type and time point are not known. The CDR3 DNA reads as TGTGCCAGCAGTAGGCAAAGGCACTCTGGAAACACCATATATTTT. It codes for CASSRQRHSGNTIYF.